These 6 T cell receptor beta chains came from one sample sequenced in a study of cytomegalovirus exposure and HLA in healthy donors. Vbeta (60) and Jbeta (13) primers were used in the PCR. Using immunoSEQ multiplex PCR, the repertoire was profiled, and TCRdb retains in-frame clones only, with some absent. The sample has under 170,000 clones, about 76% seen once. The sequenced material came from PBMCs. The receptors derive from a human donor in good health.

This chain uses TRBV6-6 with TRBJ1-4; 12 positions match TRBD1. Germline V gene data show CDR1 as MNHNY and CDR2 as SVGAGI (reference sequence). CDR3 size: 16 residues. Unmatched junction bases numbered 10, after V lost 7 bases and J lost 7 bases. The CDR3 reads CASNSRDRGRGEKLFF. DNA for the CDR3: TGTGCCAGCAACTCCCGGGACAGGGGGCGGGGTGAAAAACTGTTTTTT.

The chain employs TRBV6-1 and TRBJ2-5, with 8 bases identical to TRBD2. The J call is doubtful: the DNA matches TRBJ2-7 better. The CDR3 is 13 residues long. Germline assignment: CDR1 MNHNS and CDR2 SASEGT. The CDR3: CASRGLASYEQYF. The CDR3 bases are TGTGCCAGCAGAGGACTAGCCTCTTACGAGCAGTACTTC.

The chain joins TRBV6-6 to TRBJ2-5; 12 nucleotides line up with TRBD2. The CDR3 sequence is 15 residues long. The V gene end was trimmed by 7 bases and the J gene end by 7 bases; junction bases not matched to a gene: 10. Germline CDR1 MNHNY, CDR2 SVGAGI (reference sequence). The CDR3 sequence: CASNLLAGGPTTQYF. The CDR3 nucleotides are TGTGCCAGCAACCTTCTAGCGGGAGGGCCTACGACCCAGTACTTC.

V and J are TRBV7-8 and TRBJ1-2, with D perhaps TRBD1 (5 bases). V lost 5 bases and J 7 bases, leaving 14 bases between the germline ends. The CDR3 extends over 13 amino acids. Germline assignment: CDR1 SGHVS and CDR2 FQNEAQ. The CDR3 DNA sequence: TGTGCCAGCAGCCCCTTGGGGGGTGGTGGCTACACCTTC. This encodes CASSPLGGGGYTF.

CDR3 residues: CASSLGRTFTEAFF. The CDR3 DNA is TGCGCCAGCAGCTTGGGAAGGACTTTCACTGAAGCTTTCTTT. J is TRBJ1-1 and V is TRBV5-1; D gene ambiguous. Germline V CDR1 and CDR2: SGHRS, YFSETQ. The CDR3 spans 14 residues. V lost 0 bases and J lost 4, with 10 bases in between.

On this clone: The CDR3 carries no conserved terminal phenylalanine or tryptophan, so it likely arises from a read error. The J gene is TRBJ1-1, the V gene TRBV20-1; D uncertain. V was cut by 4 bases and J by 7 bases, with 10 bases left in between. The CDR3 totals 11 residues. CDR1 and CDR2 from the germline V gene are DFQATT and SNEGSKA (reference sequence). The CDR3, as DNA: TGCAGTGCTACCACGAATGTTGAAGCTTTCCTT. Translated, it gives CSATTNVEAFL.